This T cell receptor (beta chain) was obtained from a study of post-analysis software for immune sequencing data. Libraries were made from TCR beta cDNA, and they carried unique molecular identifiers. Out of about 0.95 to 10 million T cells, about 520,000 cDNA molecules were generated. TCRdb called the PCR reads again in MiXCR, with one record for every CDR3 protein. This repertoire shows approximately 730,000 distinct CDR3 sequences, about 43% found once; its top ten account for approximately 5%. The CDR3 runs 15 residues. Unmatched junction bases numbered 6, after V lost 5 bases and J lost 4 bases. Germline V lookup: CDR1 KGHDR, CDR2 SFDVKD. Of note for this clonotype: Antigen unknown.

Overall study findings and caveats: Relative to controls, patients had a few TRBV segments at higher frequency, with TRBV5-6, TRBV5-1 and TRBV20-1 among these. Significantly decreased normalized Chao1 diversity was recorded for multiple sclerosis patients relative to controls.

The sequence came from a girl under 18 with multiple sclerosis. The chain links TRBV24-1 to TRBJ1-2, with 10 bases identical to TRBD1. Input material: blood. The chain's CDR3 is CATSATGDRGYGYTF. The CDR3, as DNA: TGTGCCACCAGTGCAACCGGGGACAGGGGCTATGGCTACACCTTC.